This T cell receptor (beta chain) came from a study of vaccination and CD4 T cells after COVID-19. Concerning this clonotype: The antigen remains undetermined.

Indicated treatment: 10-day PBMC culture with coronavirus spike peptide pools or control peptides (ViraFEST assay). This CDR3 comprises 16 residues. The germline gives CDR1 KGHSH, CDR2 LQKENI. V shed 2 bases, J shed 6 bases, and the junction held 7 bases outside the gene matches. Researchers used the Oncomine TCR Beta short-read assay to sequence DNA from cultured CD4+ T cells. TCRdb reanalysed the PCR reads using MiXCR and keeps one entry per CDR3 protein. The table has roughly 14,000 distinct CDR3 sequences, around 60% seen once; the top ten hold roughly 6.4%. Sequenced input: CD4+ T cells from blood, cultured in vitro. The chain uses TRBV18 and TRBJ2-2; 9 bases fit TRBD1. This TCR came from a human donor who had recovered from COVID-19. The CDR3 bases are TGTGCCAGCTCACCATCTCCGGGACAGGGATCCGGGGAGCTGTTTTTT. Amino acids: CASSPSPGQGSGELFF.